The rows below give T cell receptor beta chains drawn from one sample of a study of Graves' ophthalmopathy and Graves' hyperthyroidism. TCRdb used MiXCR to reprocess the multiplex PCR reads, holding one entry per CDR3 protein. The data hold about 240,000 distinct CDR3 sequences, with around 45% observed a single time. Specimen: peripheral blood. The receptors come from an adult man with Graves' ophthalmopathy. Both conserved end residues are part of each CDR3. D genes are given only for firm matches. Size values are once, few and many counts, or a class for expanded clones, and some rows have none.

J gene | V gene | clone size | D gene | CDR3 protein | CDR3 DNA
TRBJ1-1 | TRBV29-1 | few | TRBD1 | CSVRQGLGTEAFF | TGCAGCGTCCGACAGGGGCTGGGCACTGAAGCTTTCTTT
TRBJ2-7 | TRBV15 | . | TRBD2 | CATSRDSWLAGAYEQYF | TGTGCCACCAGCAGAGATAGTTGGCTAGCGGGAGCCTACGAGCAGTACTTC
TRBJ2-2 | TRBV20-1 | . | . | CSARDLRRRTGELFF | TGCAGTGCTAGAGATCTTAGGCGCCGGACCGGGGAGCTGTTTTTT
TRBJ2-7 | TRBV27 | . | . | CASSSATSYEQYF | TGTGCCAGCAGTTCTGCAACCTCCTACGAGCAGTACTTC
TRBJ1-2 | TRBV7-8 | many | . | CASSLDTTYGYTF | TGTGCCAGCAGCTTAGATACGACCTATGGCTACACCTTC
TRBJ1-2 | TRBV20-1 | many | . | CSARNALGRGYGYTF | TGCAGTGCTAGAAATGCACTGGGGCGGGGCTATGGCTACACCTTC
TRBJ2-5 | TRBV7-8 | . | . | CASSRLQQETQYF | TGTGCCAGCTCACGGCTACAACAAGAGACCCAGTACTTC
TRBJ2-3 | TRBV5-1 | . | TRBD2 | CASSNQRGSTDTQYF | TGCGCCAGCAGCAATCAGCGGGGAAGCACAGATACGCAGTATTTT
TRBJ2-7 | TRBV9 | . | TRBD2 | CASSQGSGTYEQYF | TGTGCCAGCAGCCAAGGTAGCGGGACCTACGAGCAGTACTTC
TRBJ2-7 | TRBV7-9 | . | . | CASSLAAAKSSYEQYF | TGTGCCAGCAGCTTAGCCGCCGCCAAGAGCTCCTACGAGCAGTACTTC
TRBJ2-5 | TRBV20-1 | few | . | CSARDHGGGETQYF | TGCAGTGCTAGAGATCACGGCGGAGGAGAGACCCAGTACTTC
TRBJ2-7 | TRBV24-1 | once | TRBD1 | CATSDKGQGGEQYF | TGTGCCACCAGTGACAAGGGACAGGGTGGCGAGCAGTACTTC
TRBJ1-1 | TRBV11-2 | . | TRBD1 | CASSPNRGEREAFF | TGTGCCAGCAGCCCTAACAGGGGCGAACGTGAAGCTTTCTTT
TRBJ2-5 | TRBV28 | . | . | CASSSLAVTQYF | TGTGCCAGCAGTTCCCTAGCAGTGACCCAGTACTTC
TRBJ2-2 | TRBV20-1 | . | TRBD2 | CSARILAHGELFF | TGCAGTGCTAGGATACTAGCGCACGGGGAGCTGTTTTTT
TRBJ2-7 | TRBV5-8 | once | . | CASSLVTEQYF | TGTGCCAGCAGCTTGGTAACTGAGCAGTACTTC
TRBJ1-2 | TRBV20-1 | many | TRBD1 | CSAANMTGEYGYTF | TGCAGTGCTGCGAACATGACAGGGGAATATGGCTACACCTTC
TRBJ1-1 | TRBV20-1 | . | . | CSGPGIYKRGAWNTEAFF | TGCAGTGGTCCAGGGATTTATAAGCGGGGTGCGTGGAACACTGAAGCTTTCTTT
TRBJ2-7 | TRBV5-1 | . | . | CASIYQSDYEQYF | TGCGCCAGCATCTATCAGAGTGACTACGAGCAGTACTTC
TRBJ2-7 | TRBV29-1 | . | TRBD2 | CSVQGLARAVDYEQYF | TGCAGCGTCCAGGGACTAGCGAGGGCTGTGGACTACGAGCAGTACTTC
TRBJ2-2 | TRBV9 | . | . | CASTWRGSGTGELFF | TGTGCCAGCACGTGGAGGGGGAGTGGTACCGGGGAGCTGTTTTTT
TRBJ2-5 | TRBV20-1 | . | TRBD2 | CSAREGEGQYQETQYF | TGCAGTGCTAGAGAAGGGGAGGGGCAGTACCAAGAGACCCAGTACTTC
TRBJ1-5 | TRBV20-1 | few | . | CSASIGGSGYNQPQHF | TGCAGTGCTAGTATCGGTGGCTCAGGGTATAATCAGCCCCAGCATTTT
TRBJ2-7 | TRBV7-9 | . | . | CASSLELGRGSEQYF | TGTGCCAGCAGCTTAGAGCTCGGGAGAGGGAGCGAGCAGTACTTC
TRBJ2-2 | TRBV20-1 | . | TRBD2 | CSARGGSGTTNGLFF | TGCAGTGCTAGAGGCGGATCCGGGACTACCAATGGGCTGTTTTTT
TRBJ2-2 | TRBV20-1 | . | . | CSAWGRGGELFF | TGCAGTGCTTGGGGACGAGGCGGGGAGCTGTTTTTT
TRBJ2-5 | TRBV19 | . | . | CASSTLRDPQETQYF | TGTGCCAGTAGTACATTGCGAGACCCCCAAGAGACCCAGTACTTC
TRBJ1-2 | TRBV5-4 | . | . | CASGNNYGYTF | TGTGCCAGCGGCAATAACTATGGCTACACCTTC
TRBJ2-5 | TRBV9 | few | TRBD1 | CASSLTGQGAFQETQYF | TGTGCCAGCAGCTTAACTGGACAGGGGGCATTTCAAGAGACCCAGTACTTC
TRBJ1-2 | TRBV5-6 | . | . | CASSLAAGNGYTF | TGTGCCAGCAGCTTGGCCGCAGGGAATGGCTACACCTTC
TRBJ1-2 | TRBV15 | many | . | CATSRGLQGYGYTF | TGTGCCACCAGCAGAGGTCTGCAGGGCTATGGCTACACCTTC
TRBJ2-7 | TRBV5-1 | few | . | CASSLEATALYEQYF | TGCGCCAGCAGCTTGGAAGCGACAGCCCTCTACGAGCAGTACTTC
TRBJ1-2 | TRBV12-3/TRBV12-4 | . | . | CASRRTGPRYGYTF | TGTGCCAGCAGAAGAACAGGGCCCCGCTATGGCTACACCTTC
TRBJ1-1 | TRBV12-3/TRBV12-4 | few | . | CASSLSLITEAFF | TGTGCCAGCAGTTTAAGTCTTATCACTGAAGCTTTCTTT
TRBJ1-4 | TRBV5-1 | . | . | CASSTGTRGEKLFF | TGCGCCAGCAGCACCGGGACAAGGGGTGAAAAACTGTTTTTT
TRBJ2-7 | TRBV7-9 | few | TRBD2 | CASSSGLGTSGYEQYF | TGTGCCAGCAGCTCAGGCCTCGGGACTAGCGGCTACGAGCAGTACTTC
TRBJ2-2 | TRBV10-3 | few | . | CASSLEGGNTGELFF | TGTGCCAGCAGCTTAGAAGGGGGAAACACCGGGGAGCTGTTTTTT
TRBJ1-6 | TRBV12-3/TRBV12-4 | few | . | CASSLDRRAPLHF | TGTGCCAGCAGCCTTGACAGGCGAGCACCCCTCCACTTT